Shown below are 7 T cell receptor beta chains from a single sample sequenced in a study of shared T cell receptors in the human thymus. Data came from immunoSEQ multiplex PCR; TCRdb stores just in-frame clones and leaves some out. The sample yields 650,000 to 950,000 clones, approximately 85% seen once. In addition, the sample was reused for a study of human thymus T cells.

Specimen: thymocytes. The receptors derive from a girl under two years old with a congenital heart defect.

The rearrangement uses TRBV5-1 and TRBJ1-2; 10 bases fit TRBD1. Germline trimming cut 2 bases from V and 8 bases from J; bases unmatched to any gene: 9. Germline V lookup: CDR1 SGHRS, CDR2 YFSETQ. CDR3 length: 15 amino acids. The chain's CDR3 is CASSFLRQGASGYTF. CDR3 sequence (DNA): TGCGCCAGCAGCTTCCTGAGACAGGGGGCATCGGGCTACACCTTC.

The DNA for the CDR3 is TGTGCCAGCTCACCACCGGGCGAAGCTTTCTTT. This translates into CASSPPGEAFF. The chain employs TRBV18 and TRBJ1-1; D is unresolved. The CDR3 is 11 residues long. Germline assignment: CDR1 KGHSH and CDR2 LQKENI. Trimming removed 0 bases from V and 8 bases from J, with 4 bases in between. Full variable domain (remainder filled in from reference TRBV18 and TRBJ1-1): NAGVMQNPRHLVRRRGQEARLRCSPMKGHSHVYWYRQLPEEGLKFMVYLQKENIIDESGMPKERFSAEFPKEGPSILRIQQVVRGDSAAYFCASSPPGEAFFGQGTRLTVV.

CDR3 region: CAIRGTGGDGYTF. CDR3 sequence (DNA): TGTGCCATCAGGGGGACAGGGGGTGATGGCTACACCTTC. The V gene is TRBV10-3, the J gene TRBJ1-2; the match to TRBD1 covers 11 bases. Trimming cost V 6 bases and J 6 bases; bases outside gene matches: 3. The germline gives CDR1 ENHRY, CDR2 SYGVKD. The CDR3 has 13 residues.

The chain is built from TRBV7-9 and TRBJ1-6; D unclear. Germline CDR1 is SEHNR and CDR2 is FQNEAQ (reference sequence). The CDR3 has 14 amino acids. V lost 5 bases to trimming and J lost 10 bases, with 15 bases between them. The CDR3 sequence: CASSTLASTSPLHF. The CDR3, as DNA: TGTGCCAGCAGCACCCTCGCGAGTACGTCACCCCTCCACTTT.

V gene TRBV5-1 combines with J gene TRBJ1-6, with D hard to call. Germline CDR1 and CDR2: SGHRS and YFSETQ. Trimming shortened V by 0 bases and J by 8 bases, and 9 bases separated the two germline ends. This CDR3 region has 14 residues. This CDR3 is CASSLGHRDSPLHF. The CDR3 DNA reads as TGCGCCAGCAGCTTGGGACACCGCGATTCACCCCTCCACTTT.

V usage is TRBV19 and J usage is TRBJ2-3; D possibly corresponds to TRBD1 (5 bases). The CDR3 sequence is 16 residues long. V lost 3 bases to trimming and J lost 0 bases, with 13 bases between them. CDR1 is LNHDA and CDR2 is SQIVND in the germline V gene (reference sequence). CDR3 nucleotides: TGTGCCAGTAGTATTTACCAGGGTAGAAGCACAGATACGCAGTATTTT. It is translated as CASSIYQGRSTDTQYF.

The CDR3 loop reads CASSPSGDTEAFF. CDR3 in DNA: TGTGCCAGCAGTCCGTCCGGTGACACTGAAGCTTTCTTT. V is TRBV7-2 and J is TRBJ1-1; no reliable D call. The CDR3 sequence is 13 residues long. Germline V lookup: CDR1 SGHTA, CDR2 FQGNSA. V gave up 6 bases and J gave up 3 bases, with 11 bases separating them. The full variable domain, with the rest looked up from reference TRBV7-2 and TRBJ1-1, is GAGVSQSPSNKVTEKGKDVELRCDPISGHTALYWYRQSLGQGLEFLIYFQGNSAPDKSGLPSDRFSAERTGGSVSTLTIQRTQQEDSAVYLCASSPSGDTEAFFGQGTRLTVV.